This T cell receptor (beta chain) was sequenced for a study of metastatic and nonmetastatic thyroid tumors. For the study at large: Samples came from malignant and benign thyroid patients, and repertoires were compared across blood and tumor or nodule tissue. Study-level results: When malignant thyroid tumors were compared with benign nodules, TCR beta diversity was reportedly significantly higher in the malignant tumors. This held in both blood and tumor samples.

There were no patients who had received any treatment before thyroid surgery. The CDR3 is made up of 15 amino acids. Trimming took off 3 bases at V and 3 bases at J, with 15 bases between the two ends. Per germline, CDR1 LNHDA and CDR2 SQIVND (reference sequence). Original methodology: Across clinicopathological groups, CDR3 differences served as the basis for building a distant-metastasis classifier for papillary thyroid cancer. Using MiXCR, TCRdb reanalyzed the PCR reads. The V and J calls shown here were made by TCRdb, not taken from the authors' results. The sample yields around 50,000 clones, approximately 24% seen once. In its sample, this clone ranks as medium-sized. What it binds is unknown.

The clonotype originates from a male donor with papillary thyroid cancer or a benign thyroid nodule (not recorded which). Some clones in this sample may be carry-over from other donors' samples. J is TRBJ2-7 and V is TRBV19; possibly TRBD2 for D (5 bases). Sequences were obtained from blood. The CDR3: CASSILGGYNYEQYF. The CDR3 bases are TGTGCCAGTAGTATCCTTGGCGGGTACAACTACGAGCAGTACTTC. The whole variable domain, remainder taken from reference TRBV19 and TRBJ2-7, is DGGITQSPKYLFRKEGQNVTLSCEQNLNHDAMYWYRQDPGQGLRLIYYSQIVNDFQKGDIAEGYSVSREKKESFPLTVTSAQKNPTAFYLCASSILGGYNYEQYFGPGTRLTVT.